The clone carrying this T cell receptor beta chain was seen only a few times. In the sort, naive CD8 T cells were defined as CD8+CD4-CCR7+CD45RA+. The source of the sample is a study of molecular identifiers for immune sequencing clone quantification. A single record per CDR3 protein comes from TCRdb applying MiXCR to the PCR reads. The sample has under 800,000 distinct CDR3 sequences, about 25% seen once. The sequenced sample was naive CD8+ T cells from blood, with Jurkat cell RNA spiked in. The subset denotes: FACS-sorted CD8+CD4-CCR7+CD45RA+ naive T cells. The TCR sequence derives from a human donor in good health. Some libraries in this study had Jurkat cell RNA spiked in.

The CDR3 loop reads CATDDNFPNQPQHF. The CDR3 DNA follows: TGTGCCACAGACGACAATTTCCCCAATCAGCCCCAGCATTTT. The gene calls are TRBV6-1 and TRBJ1-5; D gene unclear. The length of the CDR3 is 14 residues. V was cut by 10 bases and J by 3 bases, with 16 bases left in between. Looked up from germline, CDR1 is MNHNS and CDR2 is SASEGT.